Presented here are 30 T cell receptor delta chains from one specimen sequenced in a study of delta chain sequences of gamma delta T cells (dated by TCRdb to 2016 to 2017). Library preparation employed 5' RACE. Sequencing relied on an Illumina MiSeq. TCRdb recomputed clones from the public reads with CATT; identical DNA rows were then combined. In this sample the table shows about 2,600 delta-chain clones, roughly 28% of which occur a single time. The ten largest clonotypes hold around 17% of the sample. Sequences were obtained from either unsorted cells or a sorted T cell fraction (not recorded which). These receptors originate from a human donor in good health.

By share, this clone ranks as medium-sized. This may stem from a read error, because a much larger clone lies one nucleotide away. The CDR3 loop reads CACDGLGDTDKLIF. The CDR3 DNA reads TGTGCCTGTGACGGACTGGGGGACACCGATAAACTCATCTTT. The V gene is TRDV2, the J gene TRDJ1; TRDD3 agrees at 8 bases. With V trimmed by 3 bases and J by 0 bases, 2 bases remained unmatched. The CDR3 is 14 residues long. From germline, CDR1 is GEAIGNYY and CDR2 EKD.

This clone ranks as medium-sized. The V and J genes are TRDV2 and TRDJ1; 10 positions agree with TRDD3. The CDR3 covers 18 residues. Germline-derived CDR1 and CDR2 are GEAIGNYY and EKD. V lost 5 bases and J lost 3; bases outside the gene matches: 17. The CDR3 region is CACGALLQGGGYADKLIF. CDR3 sequence (DNA): TGTGCCTGTGGGGCTCTTCTCCAAGGAGGGGGATACGCCGATAAACTCATCTTT.

On this clone: A much larger clone lies one base from this, so it may be a read error. The rearrangement links TRDV2 to TRDJ1; the match to TRDD3 covers 10 bases. The germline V gene encodes CDR1 GEAIGNYY and CDR2 EKD. There are 18 residues in the CDR3. This CDR3 is CACDTVGGYPPYTDNLIF. CDR3 DNA: TGTGCCTGTGACACCGTTGGGGGATACCCCCCGTACACCGATAACCTCATCTTT.

As for this clone: This could be a read error, since a much larger clone is one nucleotide away. This chain connects TRDV2 to TRDJ1; tentatively, D is TRDD3 (5 bases). V was clipped by 0 bases and J by 4 bases, with 26 bases between them. The CDR3 has 19 amino acids. Germline V gene sequence: CDR1 GEAIGNYY, CDR2 EKD. For the CDR3, the DNA is TGTGCCTGTGACACCGTGTGGGGACGCGGCGGGGACGCCCACGATAAACTCATCTTT. It translates to CACDTVWGRGGDAHDKLIF.

This clone was seen a handful of times. This sequence joins TRDV2 and TRDJ1; 9 nucleotides align to TRDD3. Germline-derived CDR1 and CDR2 are GEAIGNYY and EKD. The CDR3 has 15 residues. Unmatched junction bases numbered 6, after V lost 3 bases and J lost 2 bases. The CDR3 DNA sequence: TGTGCCTGTGACTCTCTAACTGGGGGAACCGATAAACTCATCTTT. It encodes CACDSLTGGTDKLIF.

V and J are TRDV2 and TRDJ1; 11 bases are a match to TRDD3. Trimming took 0 bases from V and 0 from J; bases not matched to a gene: 8. The germline CDR1 and CDR2 sequences are GEAIGNYY and EKD. This CDR3 has 18 amino acids. The CDR3, as DNA: TGTGCCTGTGACACCGTAGCTGGGGGATACCCGAACACCGATAAACTCATCTTT. Translating gives CACDTVAGGYPNTDKLIF.

In the case of this clone: The protein in TCRdb stems from a much larger clone and differs at residue 9 from this DNA's translation, likely a read error; here the protein is translated from the DNA. This rearrangement joins TRDV2 to TRDJ1; 10 positions match TRDD3. Per the germline V gene, CDR1 is GEAIGNYY and CDR2 is EKD. This CDR3 is 15 amino acids long. Germline trimming cut 3 bases from V and 3 bases from J; bases unmatched to any gene: 6. The CDR3 region is CACDPLGDPPDKLIF. Here the CDR3 DNA reads TGTGCCTGTGACCCACTGGGGGATCCCCCCGATAAACTCATCTTT.

On this clone: TCRdb's listed protein matches a much larger clone and diverges from this DNA's translation at residue 11, likely through a read error; the protein shown comes from the DNA. The chain combines TRDV2 with TRDJ1, with TRDD3 as a possible D gene (5 bases). V was clipped by 0 bases and J by 2 bases, with 21 bases between them. CDR1 GEAIGNYY and CDR2 EKD come from the germline V gene. The CDR3 length is 18 residues. This CDR3 is CACDTVSRIGETTDKLIF. The CDR3, as DNA: TGTGCCTGTGACACCGTCAGCCGGATCGGGGAAACTACCGATAAACTCATCTTT.

By sample share, this clone is large. The V call is TRDV2, the J call TRDJ3, with 7 positions matching TRDD3. Germline V gene lookup returns CDR1 GEAIGNYY and CDR2 EKD. The CDR3 is 20 residues long. The J segment lost 0 bases and the V segment lost 1 base, leaving 11 bases of the junction unmatched. CDR3 region: CACDTGSGYASSWDTRQMFF. As DNA, the CDR3 is TGTGCCTGTGACACGGGGAGCGGATACGCGAGCTCCTGGGACACCCGACAGATGTTTTTC.

CDR3 protein: CACDTGGVSGAGISWDTRQMFF. In nucleotides, the CDR3 is TGTGCCTGTGACACCGGTGGGGTCTCTGGGGCTGGCATCTCCTGGGACACCCGACAGATGTTTTTC. J is TRDJ3 and V is TRDV2, with a weak D call TRDD3 (6 bases). V was pared by 0 bases and J by 0 bases, with 23 bases between. CDR3 length: 22 amino acids. The germline V gene encodes CDR1 GEAIGNYY and CDR2 EKD.

Concerning this clone itself: Given a far larger clone just one base away, this is likely a sequencing read error. The sample carries other DNA sequences with the same CDR3. The V call is TRDV2, the J call TRDJ1, with 9 bases lining up with TRDD3. This CDR3 spans 15 amino acids. CDR1 is GEAIGNYY and CDR2 is EKD in the germline V gene. The CDR3 sequence: CACDTLGIRSDKLIF. The CDR3 coding sequence is TGTGCGTGTGACACACTGGGGATACGCAGCGATAAACTCATCTTT.

This clone turned up a few times. CDR3 sequence reads: CSGINAEFGRLISWGPFTGGPDTDKLIF. The CDR3, as DNA: TGCAGTGGTATCAACGCAGAGTTTGGTCGTCTAATCTCTTGGGGGCCCTTCACTGGGGGCCCTGACACCGATAAACTCATCTTT. The J gene was recorded as TRDJ1; no V gene was called; no check of the table's D call, TRDD3, against the DNA was made. CDR3 size: 28 residues.

This clone was observed a handful of times. The chain joins TRDV2 to TRDJ1; 9 positions match TRDD3. The germline gives CDR1 GEAIGNYY, CDR2 EKD. Unmatched junction bases numbered 10, after V lost 0 bases and J lost 0 bases. The CDR3 is 18 amino acids. The CDR3 reads CACDTLSTGGVYTDKLIF. The CDR3 DNA reads as TGTGCCTGTGACACCCTAAGTACTGGGGGAGTGTACACCGATAAACTCATCTTT.

Note on this clone: TCRdb shows a much larger clone's protein in place of this DNA's translation, and the two differ at residue 5, likely through a read error; the protein shown is translated from the DNA. V gene TRDV2 combines with J gene TRDJ1; 13 positions agree with TRDD3. The CDR3 totals 17 residues. With V trimmed by 0 bases and J by 3 bases, 6 bases remained unmatched. Germline-derived CDR1 and CDR2 are GEAIGNYY and EKD. The CDR3 spells CACDTLTGGYESDKLIF. CDR3 in DNA: TGTGCCTGTGACACCTTGACTGGGGGATACGAATCCGATAAACTCATCTTT.

This clone qualifies as medium-sized. This sequence joins TRDV2 and TRDJ1, with 11 nucleotides matching TRDD3. After removal of 3 bases from V and 4 bases from J, the junction contained 6 bases not matched to a gene. Germline assignment: CDR1 GEAIGNYY and CDR2 EKD. The CDR3 extends over 15 amino acids. The CDR3 nucleotides are TGTGCCTGTGACCCACTGGGGGATAGGAACGATAAACTCATCTTT. Its protein is CACDPLGDRNDKLIF.

As regards this clone: A single base is all that separates this from a far larger clone, so a read error is likely. The sample carries other DNA sequences with the same CDR3. The gene calls are TRDV2 and TRDJ1, with D perhaps matching TRDD3 (5 bases). The CDR3 spans 14 residues. Germline V gene data show CDR1 as GEAIGNYY and CDR2 as EKD. Trimming pared 0 bases from V and 4 bases from J, leaving 11 bases between. CDR3 bases: TGTGCCTGTGACACCGTACTGGATCGCGATAAACTCATCTTT. Translated, it gives CACDTVLDRDKLIF.

This clone has only a few counts. A much more abundant neighbour one base away suggests this may be a read error. V gene TRDV2 combines with J gene TRDJ1, with 9 bases that match TRDD3. This CDR3 comprises 16 residues. Per germline, CDR1 GEAIGNYY and CDR2 EKD. With 1 base clipped from V and 4 bases from J, the junction kept 9 bases outside the gene matches. The CDR3 loop is CACDTLTGGPHDKLIF. The CDR3 bases are TGTGCCTGTGACACTTTAACTGGGGGACCCCACGATAAACTCATCTTT.

For the J gene the call is TRDJ3; the V gene lacks a call; the D call in the table, TRDD3, was not verified against the DNA. The CDR3 loop spans 32 amino acids. The CDR3 region is CASDLTLSDKQWYQRRVSFLTILGGDTRQMFF. CDR3 coding DNA: TGTGCTTCCGATCTCACTCTATCCGACAAGCAGTGGTATCAACGCAGAGTGTCCTTCCTTACTATCTTGGGGGGGGACACCCGACAGATGTTTTTC.

Remarks on this clone: TCRdb lists the protein of a much larger clone for this DNA, which differs at residue 7, so this is likely a read error; the protein given here is translated from the DNA itself. The rearrangement uses TRDV2 and TRDJ3, with D possibly being TRDD3 (6 bases). Looked up from germline, CDR1 is GEAIGNYY and CDR2 is EKD. The CDR3 has 18 amino acids. Trimming left V 1 base short and J 0 bases short, with 12 bases between. DNA of the CDR3: TGTGCCTGTGACACTCCCTGGGGTCGCTCCTGGGACACCCGACAGATGTTTTTC. Amino acids: CACDTPWGRSWDTRQMFF.

As concerns this clone: A read error likely explains this, since a far larger clone differs by one base. V is TRDV2 and J is TRDJ1; 11 bases align to TRDD3. The germline V gene encodes CDR1 GEAIGNYY and CDR2 EKD. There are 19 residues in the CDR3. Trimming cost V 0 bases and J 3 bases; bases outside gene matches: 14. The CDR3: CACDTVKWGIRVGPDKLIF. The CDR3 DNA reads as TGTGCCTGTGACACCGTGAAGTGGGGGATACGCGTCGGCCCCGATAAACTCATCTTT.

The J gene call is TRDJ2, but no V gene call exists; the table names TRDD3, a call not compared with the DNA. This CDR3 region has 33 residues. The CDR3 nucleotides are TGCAGTGGTATCAACGCAGAGTATGATGTACTGTTGTCTTGGGGGAAGGTTTTTCGTAATGATGCCTGTGGTAGTGCTTTGACAGCACAACTCTTCTTT. It encodes CSGINAEYDVLLSWGKVFRNDACGSALTAQLFF.

J is TRDJ1 and V is TRDV2; the match to TRDD3 covers 11 bases. The J segment lost 3 bases and the V segment lost 2 bases, leaving 10 bases of the junction unmatched. The CDR3 is 17 residues long. Germline V CDR1 and CDR2: GEAIGNYY, EKD. As DNA, the CDR3 is TGTGCCTGTGACAAATTGGGGGATACGCGTTTCCCCGATAAACTCATCTTT. Protein: CACDKLGDTRFPDKLIF.

For this clone: A clone one base away is much larger, so this may be a read error. The chain links TRDV2 to TRDJ1; the match to TRDD3 covers 11 bases. V dropped 4 bases and J dropped 7; count of bases not matched to a gene: 19. The CDR3 is 18 amino acids. Germline lookup yields CDR1 GEAIGNYY and CDR2 EKD. CDR3 bases: TGTGCCTGTGAGAACATTGTGGGGGATACGCAAGGGTATCCTAAACTCATCTTT. This encodes CACENIVGDTQGYPKLIF.

Sample share makes this clone medium-sized. Different DNA sequences within this sample yield the same CDR3. The gene calls are TRDV2 and TRDJ1; no clear D gene. Per germline, CDR1 GEAIGNYY and CDR2 EKD. The CDR3 contains 15 residues. The V end lost 1 base, the J end lost 0 bases, and 11 bases lay between the germline ends. The CDR3 is CACDTVASYTDKLIF. The CDR3 DNA sequence: TGTGCCTGTGACACGGTGGCCTCGTACACCGATAAACTCATCTTT.

CDR3 sequence reads: CACDTLNKGGTDKLIF. The CDR3, as DNA: TGTGCCTGTGACACTCTGAATAAAGGGGGCACCGATAAACTCATCTTT. The rearrangement links TRDV2 to TRDJ1; a possible D gene is TRDD3 (5 bases). V gave up 1 base and J gave up 1 base, with 15 bases separating them. Germline V CDR1 and CDR2: GEAIGNYY, EKD. This CDR3 is built from 16 residues.

This clone was observed a few times. The V and J genes are TRDV2 and TRDJ1; TRDD3 matches at 13 bases. Unmatched junction bases numbered 15, after V lost 3 bases and J lost 0 bases. The CDR3 consists of 20 residues. The germline gives CDR1 GEAIGNYY, CDR2 EKD. CDR3 coding DNA: TGTGCCTGTGACTACCTTTTACTGGGGGATACGCGACCTAACACCGATAAACTCATCTTT. Translation gives CACDYLLLGDTRPNTDKLIF.

The chain uses TRDV2 and TRDJ1; 8 nucleotides align to TRDD3. CDR1 and CDR2 (germline): GEAIGNYY, EKD. Germline trimming cut 7 bases from V and 0 bases from J; bases unmatched to any gene: 21. The CDR3 runs to 19 residues. CDR3 sequence (DNA): TGTGCCTGCCACCTCCTACATGGGGGATCCCCGCTCAACACCGATAAACTCATCTTT. It is translated as CACHLLHGGSPLNTDKLIF.

On this clone itself: Since a much larger clone is just one base distant, this may be a read error. The chain employs TRDV2 and TRDJ3; tentative D call: TRDD3 (5 bases). Per the germline V gene, CDR1 is GEAIGNYY and CDR2 is EKD. The CDR3 has 19 residues. As DNA, the CDR3 is TGTGCCTGTGACACCCTCGGTAAGGGAAGCTCCTGGGACACCCGACACATGTTTTTC. Its protein product is CACDTLGKGSSWDTRHMFF.

This clone is labeled as medium-sized. The genes are TRDV2 and TRDJ1; TRDD3 matches at 9 bases. The CDR3 covers 20 residues. In germline, CDR1 is GEAIGNYY, CDR2 EKD. V trimming: 3 bases; J trimming: 0 bases; junction bases outside the gene matches: 19. CDR3 amino acids: CACDPIAQLGDTNYTDKLIF. Here the CDR3 DNA reads TGTGCCTGTGACCCTATAGCCCAACTGGGGGACACCAATTACACCGATAAACTCATCTTT.

A J gene of TRDJ1 was called, though the V gene was not; the table's D call of TRDD3 was not tested on the DNA. The length of the CDR3 is 17 residues. CDR3 amino acids: CSVLGGLSPPAGDKLIF. CDR3 in DNA: TGTTCAGTTCTTGGGGGACTATCGCCTCCTGCGGGTGATAAACTCATCTTT.